This T cell receptor (beta chain) came from a study of regulatory T cells in long-lasting Graves disease. Time point meaning: newly diagnosed GD, antithyroid drugs for less than 3 months. Making the TCR library involved RNA that had been extracted from PBMCs. iRepertoire HTBI primers and Arm-PCR of CDR3 regions built TCR beta libraries. TCRdb re-called the multiplex PCR reads through MiXCR, storing one row per CDR3 protein. In the table there are approximately 540,000 distinct CDR3 sequences, around 12% of which are singletons. This CDR3 is built from 15 residues. Germline trimming cut 5 bases from V and 0 bases from J; bases unmatched to any gene: 6. Germline V CDR1 and CDR2: DFQATT, SNEGSKA (reference sequence). This clonotype has a count of ten or more. In addition, the sample was reused for a study of T cells in Graves' hyperthyroidism and ophthalmopathy.

This material consisted of peripheral blood mononuclear cells (PBMCs), taken at new diagnosis, from a patient treated with antithyroid drugs. This clonotype was sampled from a woman between 25 and 40 years old with Graves disease. The V and J genes are TRBV20-1 and TRBJ2-1; 8 positions match TRBD1. For the CDR3, the DNA is TGCAGTGCTGGAAACAGGGGGAGCTCCTACAATGAGCAGTTCTTC. It is translated as CSAGNRGSSYNEQFF.